One sample yielded the 3 T cell receptor beta chains listed below, sequenced in a study of blood T cell repertoires in COVID-19. Some clones are missing from TCRdb's copy, which holds only in-frame ones; the method was immunoSEQ multiplex PCR. The profile shows 300,000 to 350,000 clones, around 88% of them singletons. Sequencing input: peripheral blood. The origin of the receptors is a woman in her 30s with COVID-19, enrolled during active disease.

The rearrangement joins TRBV12-5 to TRBJ2-1, with 8 bases aligning to TRBD2. CDR3 size: 16 residues. Germline V gene lookup returns CDR1 LGHNT and CDR2 FRNRAP. The V segment lost 7 bases and the J segment 5 bases; nucleotides outside the gene matches: 13. In DNA form, the CDR3 reads TGTGCTAGTGCCCCGGTCCAAGCGGGGGCCAACAATGAGCAGTTCTTC. It encodes CASAPVQAGANNEQFF.

The gene calls are TRBV7-9 and TRBJ1-4; TRBD1 is a possible D gene (5 bases). The ends were cut back, 6 bases at V and 3 bases at J, with 17 bases in the middle. Germline V lookup: CDR1 SEHNR, CDR2 FQNEAQ (reference sequence). The CDR3 is made up of 16 amino acids. The CDR3 DNA follows: TGTGCCAGCAGGGATACTGATCCGGGGGCTAATGAAAAACTGTTTTTT. This gives the protein CASRDTDPGANEKLFF. Combining the CDR3 with reference TRBV7-9 and TRBJ1-4 gives the whole variable domain DTGVSQNPRHKITKRGQNVTFRCDPISEHNRLYWYRQTLGQGPEFLTYFQNEAQLEKSRLLSDRFSAERPKGSFSTLEIQRTEQGDSAMYLCASRDTDPGANEKLFFGSGTQLSVL.

The chain carries TRBV2 and TRBJ1-5; TRBD1 agrees at 10 bases. From germline, CDR1 is SNHLY and CDR2 FYNNEI. CDR3 length equals 15 residues. V lost 3 bases to trimming and J lost 3 bases; unmatched junction nucleotides: 2. The CDR3 loop reads CASSETGGYNQPQHF. The CDR3, as DNA: TGTGCCAGCAGTGAGACAGGGGGCTACAATCAGCCCCAGCATTTT.